This TCR beta chain was retrieved from a study of cytomegalovirus exposure and HLA in healthy donors. Findings of the study overall: Many donors shared some public TCRs, even though most TCR sequences were rare. Overall, under 200 TCR beta chains were annotated as cytomegalovirus-associated.

Vbeta (60) and Jbeta (13) primers were used in the PCR. Data came from immunoSEQ multiplex PCR; TCRdb stores just in-frame clones and leaves some out. In the table there are 100,000 to 150,000 clones, 74% of which are singletons. V was cut by 6 bases and J by 5 bases, with 9 bases left in between. CDR1 and CDR2 (germline): SGHRS, YFSETQ. This CDR3 is built from 13 residues. A word on this clone: Its target is not known.

This chain uses TRBV5-1 with TRBJ1-6; a possible D gene is TRBD1 (6 bases). This sequence originates from a woman aged 45-60 years in good health and CMV-seropositive. The sequenced material came from PBMCs. CDR3 nucleotides: TGCGCCAGCAAGGACAGCGATAATTCACCCCTCCACTTT. Translated, it gives CASKDSDNSPLHF.